One and the same sample provided the 6 T cell receptor beta chains below, sequenced in a study of blood T cell repertoires in COVID-19. The assay was immunoSEQ multiplex PCR, and TCRdb's table has in-frame clones only and misses some. The sample consists of under 40,000 clones, more than 75% of them appearing once. The material sequenced was peripheral blood. The receptors derive from a man in his fifties with active or convalescent COVID-19.

The chain links TRBV2 to TRBJ1-4; 7 positions match TRBD1. The trim removed 5 bases at V and 4 bases at J, leaving 4 bases unmatched. The CDR3 totals 14 residues. The germline V gene encodes CDR1 SNHLY and CDR2 FYNNEI. CDR3 bases: TGTGCCAGCAGTCGACAGGGAATTAATGAAAAACTGTTTTTT. This codes for CASSRQGINEKLFF. The complete variable domain, with remaining parts taken from reference TRBV2 and TRBJ1-4, reads EPEVTQTPSHQVTQMGQEVILRCVPISNHLYFYWYRQILGQKVEFLVSFYNNEISEKSEIFDDQFSVERPDGSNFTLKIRSTKLEDSAMYFCASSRQGINEKLFFGSGTQLSVL.

CDR3: CASSPPRGVAADTQYF. CDR3 coding DNA: TGTGCCAGTAGTCCCCCCCGGGGAGTAGCTGCAGATACGCAGTATTTT. The V and J genes are TRBV19 and TRBJ2-3; D might be TRBD2 (5 bases). Trimming shortened V by 5 bases and J by 4 bases, and 19 bases separated the two germline ends. CDR3 length equals 16 residues. The germline V gene has CDR1 LNHDA and CDR2 SQIVND (reference sequence).

There are a few counts of this clone. This chain connects TRBV7-8 to TRBJ2-2; D is unclear. Germline V gene lookup returns CDR1 SGHVS and CDR2 FQNEAQ. V was pared by 5 bases and J by 1 base, with 11 bases between. The CDR3 loop spans 15 amino acids. CDR3 in amino acids: CASSEWAGNTGELFF. The CDR3 bases are TGTGCCAGCAGCGAGTGGGCAGGGAACACCGGGGAGCTGTTTTTT.

The V call is TRBV7-9, the J call TRBJ2-1, with 8 bases aligning to TRBD1. The ends lost 5 bases at V and 8 bases at J; junction bases unmatched: 11. This CDR3 has 15 residues. From germline, CDR1 is SEHNR and CDR2 FQNEAQ (reference sequence). The CDR3 spells CASSDRRGPGDEQFF. CDR3 bases: TGTGCCAGCAGCGACCGCAGGGGGCCTGGGGATGAGCAGTTCTTC.

The J gene is TRBJ1-1, the V gene TRBV29-1; D gene unclear. The V and J ends lost 8 bases and 0 bases respectively, with 10 bases between them. The germline CDR1 and CDR2 sequences are SQVTM and ANQGSEA. There are 12 residues in the CDR3. For the CDR3, the DNA is TGCAGCTTCGACACGTTGAACACTGAAGCTTTCTTT. This sequence encodes CSFDTLNTEAFF.

The chain links TRBV27 to TRBJ2-7, with D unclear. Trimming cost V 3 bases and J 6 bases, with 15 bases left between them. From germline, CDR1 is MNHEY and CDR2 SMNVEV (reference sequence). The CDR3 covers 14 residues. The CDR3 nucleotides are TGTGCCAGCAGTTTGATGGGCAGCTCCGCCGAGCAGTACTTC. Translated, it gives CASSLMGSSAEQYF.